This record covers a single T cell receptor (beta chain). It has no known antigen specificity. The input lacks base qualities; no much larger clone sits a single base away. The roughly 42 donors, aged 6 to 90 years, were systemically healthy Caucasian individuals from Russia. Each donor gave ten milliliters of peripheral blood, collected into EDTA-treated Vacutainer tubes. Ficoll-Paque density-gradient centrifugation was used to isolate PBMCs, with at least 7 million per sample. Trizol reagent was used to extract total RNA from the PBMCs, yielding at least 5 micrograms per sample. For every donor, an aliquot of PBMCs went through flow cytometry to measure the percentages of naive CD45RAhigh/CD27high T cells. The record originates from a study of blood T cells in healthy people across ages (dated by TCRdb to between 2014 and 2017). Regarding the research as a whole: Template switching captured roughly one uniquely barcoded TCR beta cDNA molecule per two T cells in model experiments. Using deep sequencing normalized with unique cDNA molecular identifiers, the study measured how TCR beta repertoire diversity changes with age. Donors of different ages were randomly distributed across sequencing lanes to avoid experimental bias. Two additional independent replicas of 1 million unique cDNA reads from the same blood draw were analyzed for two donors (one aged 18 to 30 and one aged 80 or older). The donors were split into four age groups: young (average around 15 years), middle-aged (39), aged (about 62) and long-lived (over 75). Overall study outcomes, separate from this receptor: Compared with the aged group, more naive CD4+ T cells, fewer expanded clones and increased TCR diversity were shown by the long-lived group, suggesting age selection. Estimates of total diversity from one million sequenced T cells were regarded as lower bounds and underestimates. A strong correlation was found between observed TCR beta diversity and the percentage of naive T cells measured by flow cytometry. As age increased, observed TCR beta diversity per million T cells dropped in a roughly linear way, and a significant reduction was already evident by age about 40. Bulk unsorted PBMC profiling prevented conclusive comparison of naive and antigen-experienced compartments. The CMV infection status of donors was not known, potentially confounding age-related changes in expanded clonotypes.

Ends trimmed: V by 5 bases, J by 4 bases; bases unmatched to a gene: 8. Spanning cysteine to phenylalanine, the CDR3 consists of 15 amino acids. Only CDR3 DNA remains: 45 bases, in frame from the first base. Libraries were prepared through 5' RACE. The sequencer listed for this sample is Illumina HiSeq 2500. A second roughly 7 to 11 cycle PCR used a sample-barcoded 5' primer and a J-beta primer mix. Each TCR beta cDNA molecule received a unique molecular identifier from a template-switch 5' adaptor carrying 12 random nucleotides. Each sample yielded at least 3 million CDR3-containing paired-end reads. The Mint cDNA synthesis kit, primed by a TRBC-specific oligonucleotide, was used to synthesize first-strand cDNA from all RNA. After uracil-DNA glycosylase treatment, a first 18-cycle PCR used universal primers M1SS and BC2_uni_R on all cDNA. Per the authors' processing: Each sample was normalized by randomly selecting 1 million high-quality reads, each carrying a distinct molecular identifier. Reads sharing molecular identifiers were discarded rather than binned into consensus sequences. CDR3 identification, clonotype clustering and error correction used MiTCR with a Q25 quality threshold and the strictest error-elimination algorithm. A nonparametric unseen species model using Euler transformation provided a lower-bound estimate of total TCR beta diversity. TCRdb reran the public reads through fastp at Q25 and MiXCR, keeping productive beta chains. Records with the same CDR3 protein are collapsed into one entry carrying the most frequent genes and DNA. The V and J calls and clone size are TCRdb's, not the authors'. In this sample the table shows roughly 1,700,000 distinct CDR3 sequences, 28% of which occur a single time. The top ten hold 6.5% to 8.5% of the sample.

Specimen: blood. The source is a woman aged 25 to 39 in good health. The sequence links TRBV12-3 or TRBV12-4 to TRBJ1-2, and 9 junction bases match TRBD1. The CDR3 reads as follows: CASSPRQGGSYGYTF. Read as DNA, the sequence is TGTGCCAGCAGTCCCCGACAGGGGGGCTCCTATGGCTACACCTTC.